The 10 T cell receptor beta chains below all came from one sample that was sequenced in a study of shared clonotypes between healthy human individuals. Only in-frame clones appear in the TCRdb table, and some are missing; sequencing was by immunoSEQ multiplex PCR. The sample gives 950,000 to 1,300,000 clones, roughly 80% of which show up once; roughly 1.4% is in the top ten. Material: memory CD4+ T cells sorted from blood. The subset denotes: CD45RA-negative fraction. The receptors stem from a young man in good health.

The rearrangement links TRBV5-1 to TRBJ2-5; 13 bases line up with TRBD2. The germline V gene has CDR1 SGHRS and CDR2 YFSETQ. This CDR3 contains 16 residues. Germline trimming cut 5 bases from V and 3 bases from J; bases unmatched to any gene: 7. CDR3 loop: CASSPRGLAGEETQYF. In nucleotides, the CDR3 is TGCGCCAGCAGTCCCAGAGGACTAGCGGGGGAAGAGACCCAGTACTTC.

J is TRBJ1-2 and V is TRBV7-3; perhaps TRBD1 as D (6 bases). The V and J ends lost 6 bases and 2 bases respectively, with 10 bases between them. The CDR3 sequence is 13 residues long. Germline V lookup: CDR1 SGHTA, CDR2 FQGTGA. CDR3 sequence reads: CASRAGTNYGYTF. The CDR3 DNA is TGTGCCAGCAGGGCCGGGACAAACTATGGCTACACCTTC.

This chain connects TRBV18 to TRBJ2-3; TRBD1 matches 7 bases. This CDR3 comprises 14 residues. Germline V gene lookup returns CDR1 KGHSH and CDR2 LQKENI. Trimming removed 4 bases from V and 4 bases from J; junction bases left unmatched: 5. CDR3 coding DNA: TGTGCCAGCTCACGACAGGGTTCCCCAGATACGCAGTATTTT. This codes for CASSRQGSPDTQYF.

This chain joins TRBV9 and TRBJ2-3, with 7 bases aligning to TRBD2. This CDR3 has 14 amino acids. Germline V gene lookup returns CDR1 SGDLS and CDR2 YYNGEE. J gave up 1 base and V 5 bases, and 4 bases lay outside the gene matches. CDR3 DNA sequence: TGTGCCAGCAGTGGAGGGAGGGGCACAGATACGCAGTATTTT. Encoded protein: CASSGGRGTDTQYF. Full variable domain (outside the CDR3, taken from reference TRBV9 and TRBJ2-3): DSGVTQTPKHLITATGQRVTLRCSPRSGDLSVYWYQQSLDQGLQFLIQYYNGEERAKGNILERFSAQQFPDLHSELNLSSLELGDSALYFCASSGGRGTDTQYFGPGTRLTVL.

This chain connects TRBV19 to TRBJ1-5, with 7 bases matching TRBD1. V shed 7 bases, J shed 4 bases, and the junction held 7 bases outside the gene matches. This CDR3 is 14 amino acids long. Germline V CDR1 and CDR2: LNHDA, SQIVND (reference sequence). In nucleotides, the CDR3 is TGTGCCAGTAACAACAGGGGTGAAAATCAGCCCCAGCATTTT. Protein: CASNNRGENQPQHF.

The rearrangement uses TRBV2 and TRBJ2-5, with 11 bases lining up with TRBD2. There are 15 residues in the CDR3. Germline assignment: CDR1 SNHLY and CDR2 FYNNEI. Trimming removed 4 bases from V and 5 bases from J; junction bases left unmatched: 6. The CDR3 region has the DNA TGTGCCAGCAGTGTACTAGCGGGGGCTCCGGAGACCCAGTACTTC. Translating gives CASSVLAGAPETQYF.

V is TRBV4-1 and J is TRBJ2-7; TRBD2 might be the D (6 bases). Germline values: CDR1 MGHRA, CDR2 YSYEKL. V was shortened by 0 bases and J by 4 bases, with 16 bases between the two germline ends. The CDR3 loop spans 16 amino acids. The CDR3 region is CASSQDAGKGAYEQYF. In DNA form, the CDR3 reads TGCGCCAGCAGCCAAGATGCGGGAAAAGGGGCATACGAGCAGTACTTC.

The V gene is TRBV4-1, the J gene TRBJ2-7; D may be TRBD1 (5 bases). This CDR3 region has 20 residues. Germline V gene sequence: CDR1 MGHRA, CDR2 YSYEKL. The germline V and J ends were trimmed by 1 base and 5 bases, with 30 bases remaining between them. For the CDR3, the DNA is TGCGCCAGCAGCCAAGGGCCGCCCCCCGCCCGGTGGCAGGGCGGCCACGAGCAGTACTTC. Its translation: CASSQGPPPARWQGGHEQYF.

The chain has TRBV6-1 and TRBJ2-1; 15 bases map to TRBD2. Germline V gene data show CDR1 as MNHNS and CDR2 as SASEGT. This CDR3 contains 15 residues. The junction had 4 bases not matched to a gene; V was cut back by 9 bases and J by 4 bases. The CDR3 loop is CASGTSGGRYNEQFF. The DNA for the CDR3 is TGTGCCAGTGGGACTAGCGGGGGGCGTTACAATGAGCAGTTCTTC.

The chain employs TRBV6-5 and TRBJ1-1; unclear D gene. The germline CDR1 and CDR2 sequences are MNHEY and SVGAGI. The length of the CDR3 is 12 residues. Trimming took 5 bases from V and 4 from J, leaving 8 bases between them. CDR3 amino acids: CASSRWGTEAFF. The CDR3 bases are TGTGCCAGCAGTCGGTGGGGCACTGAAGCTTTCTTT.